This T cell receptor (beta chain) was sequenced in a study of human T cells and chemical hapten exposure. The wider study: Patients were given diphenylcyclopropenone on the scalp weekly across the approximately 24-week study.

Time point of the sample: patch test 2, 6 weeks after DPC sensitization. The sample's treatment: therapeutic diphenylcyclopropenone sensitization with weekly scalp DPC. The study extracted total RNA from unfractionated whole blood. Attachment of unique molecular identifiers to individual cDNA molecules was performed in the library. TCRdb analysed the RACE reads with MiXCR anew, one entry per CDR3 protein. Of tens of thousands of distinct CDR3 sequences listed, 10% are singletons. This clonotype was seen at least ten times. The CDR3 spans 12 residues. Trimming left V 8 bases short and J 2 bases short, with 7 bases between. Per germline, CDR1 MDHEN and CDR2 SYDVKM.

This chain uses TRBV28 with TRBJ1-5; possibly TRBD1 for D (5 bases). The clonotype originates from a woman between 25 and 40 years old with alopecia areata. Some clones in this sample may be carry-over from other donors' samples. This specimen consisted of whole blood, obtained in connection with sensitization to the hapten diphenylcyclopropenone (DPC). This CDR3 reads CASQGGNQPQHF. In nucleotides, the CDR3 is TGTGCCAGCCAGGGCGGCAATCAGCCCCAGCATTTT.